The rows below give T cell receptor beta chains drawn from one sample of a study of blood T cell repertoires in COVID-19. TCRdb's table, derived via immunoSEQ multiplex PCR, lists solely in-frame clones and lacks some. The repertoire holds about 240,000 clones, with around 83% as singletons. The source material was peripheral blood. These receptors originate from a woman under 30 with acute or convalescent COVID-19. The CDR3 runs from the conserved cysteine through the conserved F or W. Clone size is not always given. Where it is, it says once, few, many or a class for expanded clones.

V gene	clone size	J gene	CDR3 protein
TRBV12-5	-	TRBJ2-1	CASGQGANEQFF
TRBV11-2	-	TRBJ2-5	CASSPRLAQETQYF
TRBV24-1	-	TRBJ2-7	CATSDSGLAGFYLYEQYF
TRBV30	-	TRBJ2-3	CAWSVRGLADTQYF
TRBV6-2/TRBV6-3	-	TRBJ1-6	CASSYPGQLGPLHF
TRBV12-5	-	TRBJ2-3	CASAPDRVGTDTQYF
TRBV7-2	-	TRBJ2-1	CASSPGFDEQFF
TRBV19	medium-sized	TRBJ2-2	CASTRLAGGNTGELFF
TRBV27	-	TRBJ2-2	CASSLNGLAGATGELFF
TRBV20-1	-	TRBJ2-1	CSGERFNEQFF
TRBV4-2	-	TRBJ1-1	CASSPIGQGIGAFF
TRBV27	once	TRBJ1-5	CASSPRDGGNQPQHF
TRBV14	-	TRBJ2-7	CASSQVDLAGYEQYF
TRBV5-1	-	TRBJ1-2	CASRVRRKLKPLYGYTF
TRBV7-9	few	TRBJ1-1	CASSSRVRKNTEAFF
TRBV6-2/TRBV6-3	-	TRBJ2-6	CASSYRWTGTSGANVLTF
TRBV25-1	-	TRBJ2-3	CASKALYTDTQYF
TRBV19	-	TRBJ1-1	CASAPDRDPEAFF
TRBV30	-	TRBJ2-2	CAWSGLVSGELFF
TRBV6-5	once	TRBJ1-2	CASSYSDRSYGYTF
TRBV2	once	TRBJ1-4	CASSEQGTNEKLFF
TRBV27	few	TRBJ2-5	CASSSPGTQETQYF
TRBV28	once	TRBJ2-3	CASSSRPKNSRTDTQYF
TRBV7-8	once	TRBJ2-5	CASRQGTSGSVGETQYF
TRBV28	-	TRBJ2-7	CASSAGLAGGGDEQYF
TRBV6-5	-	TRBJ2-1	CASSPGLAGAEQFF
TRBV7-6	-	TRBJ1-1	CASSLRYGGRDTEAFF
TRBV18	-	TRBJ1-2	CASSPLGQGHGYTF
TRBV6-5	few	TRBJ2-2	CASSYLTAGNTGELFF
TRBV5-6	-	TRBJ2-7	CASSMGLAGDYEQYF